The clone carrying this TCR beta chain was seen at least ten times. Its antigen is currently unknown. This specimen comes from a study of T cells in Graves' hyperthyroidism and ophthalmopathy. Background on the study: Blood from the periphery was taken at initial diagnosis, before any treatment.

Overall study results and limits: Blood also held most thyroid clonotypes expanded beyond 0.001.

Under 3 months was the duration of disease in ophthalmopathy patients, who also had a Clinical Activity Score of at least 3 and a NOSPECS grade of at least 4. RNA transcripts yielded amplified TCR beta CDR3 regions. The primer set for the first-round RT-PCR of the TCR CDR3 was HTBI. TCRdb passed the multiplex PCR reads through MiXCR, listing each CDR3 protein once. The sample contains 200,000 to 250,000 distinct CDR3 sequences, about 25% of which appear only once. Source material: blood. This clonotype was sampled from a woman in her 40s with Graves' ophthalmopathy.

The CDR3 region is CASSHTREVETQYF. CDR3 bases: TGTGCCAGCAGCCATACCAGGGAAGTGGAGACCCAGTACTTC. The chain couples TRBV4-2 to TRBJ2-5; a weak D match, TRBD1 (5 bases). Trimming removed 3 bases at V and 5 bases at J, with 13 bases between. Germline CDR1 and CDR2: LGHNA and YNFKEQ. The CDR3 totals 14 residues.